This record looks at one T cell receptor (beta chain) sequence and its context. The data were obtained in a study of T cell changes during pregnancy in multiple sclerosis. The length of the CDR3 is 15 residues. CDR1 is SGHTA and CDR2 is FQGNSA in the germline V gene. Trimming left V 5 bases short and J 1 base short, with 14 bases between. Method: immunoSEQ multiplex PCR; TCRdb's copy keeps in-frame clones and lacks some. The sample holds around 69,000 clones, under 95% seen once. The sample consisted of peripheral blood, taken in the third trimester of pregnancy. This receptor was obtained from a female donor with multiple sclerosis, enrolled in a pregnancy study. The chain couples TRBV7-2 to TRBJ1-1, with D possibly matching TRBD1 (5 bases). As DNA, the CDR3 is TGTGCCAGCAGCCGCCCGGACATTCAGAACACTGAAGCTTTCTTT. This sequence encodes CASSRPDIQNTEAFF.